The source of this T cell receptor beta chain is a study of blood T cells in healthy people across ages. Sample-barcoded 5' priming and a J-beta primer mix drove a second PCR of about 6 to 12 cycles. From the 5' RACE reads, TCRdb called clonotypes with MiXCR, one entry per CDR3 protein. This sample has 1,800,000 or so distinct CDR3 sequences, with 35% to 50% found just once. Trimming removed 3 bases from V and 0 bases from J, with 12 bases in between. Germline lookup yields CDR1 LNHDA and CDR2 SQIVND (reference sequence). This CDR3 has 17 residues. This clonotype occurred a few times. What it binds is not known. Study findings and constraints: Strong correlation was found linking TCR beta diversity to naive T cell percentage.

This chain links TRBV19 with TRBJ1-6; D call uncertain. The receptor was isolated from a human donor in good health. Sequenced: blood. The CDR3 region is CASSIPGRGSYNSPLHF. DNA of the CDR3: TGTGCCAGTAGTATCCCCGGGCGAGGCTCCTATAATTCACCCCTCCACTTT.